The TCR beta chain described here comes from a study of OX40 agonist ivuxolimab in advanced cancers. In regard to this clone: The antigen remains undetermined.

Points from the study as a whole: At doses 0.1 to 3.0 mg/kg, CD4+ and CD8+ clones expanded.

Method: immunoSEQ multiplex PCR; TCRdb's copy keeps in-frame clones and lacks some. The table includes roughly 61,000 clones, over 80% detected once. V lost 8 bases to trimming and J lost 1 base; unmatched junction nucleotides: 9. The length of the CDR3 is 16 residues. Per germline, CDR1 MDHEN and CDR2 SYDVKM. The clonotype comes from an adult with an advanced solid tumor such as melanoma, head and neck, liver or kidney cancer. The chain has TRBV28 and TRBJ2-2, with TRBD2 matching 8 bases. The source was CD4+ or CD8+ T cells sorted from blood, collected in a trial of the OX40 agonist ivuxolimab. This chain's CDR3 is CASGMMAGGNTGELFF. CDR3 DNA sequence: TGTGCCAGCGGGATGATGGCGGGAGGGAACACCGGGGAGCTGTTTTTT.